The entry below describes one T cell receptor (beta chain). Repertoires were generated with immunoSEQ multiplex PCR, while TCRdb's copy carries only in-frame clones and drops some. The table includes 95,000 to 110,000 clones, 75% to 90% detected once. The CDR3 is made up of 14 amino acids. Germline CDR1 and CDR2: SGHRS and YFSETQ. The V end was cut by 7 bases, the J end by 4 bases, with 16 bases between. This record comes from a study of control samples from healthy donors and cancer patients. Sequenced sample: PBMCs. The receptor comes from a man aged 60-69 years with lung cancer. The rearrangement links TRBV5-1 to TRBJ2-3; a weak D match, TRBD2 (7 bases). The CDR3 DNA sequence: TGCGCCAGCCCTGGGCCGGGGGGCCCAGATACGCAGTATTTT. Translation gives CASPGPGGPDTQYF.